Listed here are 20 T cell receptor beta chains from one sample, sequenced in a study of cytomegalovirus exposure and HLA in healthy donors. A multiplex PCR was run with 60 Vbeta primers and 13 Jbeta primers. TCRdb's table, derived via immunoSEQ multiplex PCR, lists solely in-frame clones and lacks some. The sample records about 130,000 clones, 85% to 90% being singletons. The source material was PBMCs. Receptor source: a woman aged 25 to 39 in good health and CMV-seronegative.

This chain joins TRBV2 and TRBJ2-2; 7 bases align to TRBD1. V lost 6 bases, J lost 4 bases, and 5 bases stayed unmatched. CDR1 is SNHLY, CDR2 FYNNEI, per germline. CDR3 length: 14 residues. The CDR3 here is CASRLTGSTGELFF. The CDR3, as DNA: TGTGCCAGCAGGCTGACAGGGAGCACCGGGGAGCTGTTTTTT.

This chain connects TRBV14 to TRBJ2-7; tentatively, D is TRBD2 (5 bases). Germline-derived CDR1 and CDR2 are SGHDN and FVKESK. The CDR3 spans 16 residues. Trimming removed 4 bases at V and 4 bases at J, with 20 bases between. The DNA for the CDR3 is TGTGCCAGCAGCCCGGCCTACCCGGCTAGGGAGTACGAGCAGTACTTC. Translation: CASSPAYPAREYEQYF.

This sequence joins TRBV27 and TRBJ2-5; D not certain. Gene TRBJ2-7 matches the end of the DNA better, so the J call may be wrong. The germline V gene encodes CDR1 MNHEY and CDR2 SMNVEV (reference sequence). The CDR3 runs to 15 residues. The CDR3 region is CASSLLSTRAYEQYF. CDR3 DNA: TGTGCCAGCAGTTTACTTTCGACACGCGCCTACGAGCAGTACTTC.

The gene calls are TRBV5-1 and TRBJ2-5, with a weak D call TRBD2 (5 bases). V lost 4 bases to trimming and J lost 4 bases, with 14 bases between them. The CDR3 covers 14 residues. Germline loops: CDR1 SGHRS, CDR2 YFSETQ. As DNA, the CDR3 is TGCGCCAGCAGCCGGGGAAATAGCGCAGAGACCCAGTACTTC. Residues: CASSRGNSAETQYF.

The V gene is TRBV2, the J gene TRBJ1-4; 7 nucleotides align to TRBD1. The CDR3 length is 13 residues. Germline-derived CDR1 and CDR2 are SNHLY and FYNNEI. Unmatched junction bases numbered 5, after V lost 6 bases and J lost 7 bases. The chain's CDR3 is CASRADRAEKLFF. DNA for the CDR3: TGTGCCAGCAGAGCCGACAGGGCTGAAAAACTGTTTTTT.

The chain couples TRBV5-4 to TRBJ2-1, with 9 bases aligning to TRBD2. The ends lost 2 bases at V and 9 bases at J; junction bases unmatched: 9. The CDR3 loop spans 15 amino acids. CDR1 SGHNT and CDR2 YYREEE come from the germline V gene (reference sequence). CDR3 amino acids: CASSFPGLAQGEQFF. As DNA, the CDR3 is TGTGCCAGCAGCTTTCCGGGACTAGCCCAAGGTGAGCAGTTCTTC.

Comments on this clone: Other DNA sequences within the sample encode an identical CDR3. This chain joins TRBV2 and TRBJ2-7; the D gene is possibly TRBD1 (5 bases). V lost 8 bases, J lost 2 bases, and 13 bases lay in between. This CDR3 spans 13 amino acids. CDR1 and CDR2 from the germline V gene are SNHLY and FYNNEI. The CDR3 loop is CASGRDSPYEQYF. The CDR3 coding sequence is TGTGCCAGCGGCCGCGACAGCCCCTACGAGCAGTACTTC.

CDR3 DNA: TGTGCCAGCAGCTCTCACTGGGTCCACAGGGGAGGCACTGAAGCTTTCTTT. Protein product: CASSSHWVHRGGTEAFF. V gene TRBV11-1 combines with J gene TRBJ1-1; 7 nucleotides line up with TRBD1. This CDR3 comprises 17 residues. The trim removed 4 bases at V and 4 bases at J, leaving 15 bases unmatched. CDR1 is SGHAT, CDR2 FQDESV, per germline (reference sequence).

This chain joins TRBV19 and TRBJ1-2; D may be TRBD1 (6 bases). This CDR3 contains 14 residues. V dropped 6 bases and J dropped 1 base, with 12 bases sitting between them. The germline V gene encodes CDR1 LNHDA and CDR2 SQIVND (reference sequence). The DNA for the CDR3 is TGTGCCAGTAGGGCCCCAGGGGATAACTATGGCTACACCTTC. It translates to CASRAPGDNYGYTF.

V and J are TRBV5-6 and TRBJ1-2; tentatively, D is TRBD1 (6 bases). CDR3 length: 13 residues. The V gene lost 4 bases and the J gene lost 2 bases, with 9 bases spanning the gap. Looked up from germline, CDR1 is SGHDT and CDR2 is YYEEEE. CDR3 residues: CASSMTGNYGYTF. In nucleotides, the CDR3 is TGTGCCAGCAGCATGACAGGAAACTATGGCTACACCTTC.

The rearrangement links TRBV28 to TRBJ2-7, with a weak D call TRBD1 (6 bases). Germline CDR1 reads MDHEN; CDR2 reads SYDVKM. Trimming left V 6 bases short and J 0 bases short, with 18 bases between. The CDR3 spans 16 residues. This chain's CDR3 is CASSVWGQSISYEQYF. The CDR3, as DNA: TGTGCCAGCAGCGTCTGGGGGCAGTCGATCTCCTACGAGCAGTACTTC.

This clone occurred once. The sample holds other DNA sequences that translate to the same CDR3. The V call is TRBV19, the J call TRBJ1-2, with D unresolved. Germline values: CDR1 LNHDA, CDR2 SQIVND (reference sequence). The V end lost 2 bases, the J end lost 4 bases, and 5 bases lay between the germline ends. The CDR3 loop spans 12 amino acids. This chain's CDR3 is CASSIRGYGYTF. The CDR3 DNA sequence: TGTGCCAGTAGTATACGGGGCTATGGCTACACCTTC.

The chain has TRBV30 and TRBJ2-1; D might be TRBD2 (7 bases). This CDR3 spans 15 amino acids. Germline CDR1 is GTSNPN and CDR2 is SVGIG (reference sequence). Trimming removed 0 bases from V and 11 bases from J, with 20 bases in between. The CDR3 DNA is TGTGCCTGGAGTGTAAAAACAGGGAGGGCGGGCAAGCAGTTCTTC. The encoded protein is CAWSVKTGRAGKQFF.

J is TRBJ2-7 and V is TRBV19, with 12 bases matching TRBD2. There are 15 residues in the CDR3. Germline CDR1 and CDR2: LNHDA and SQIVND (reference sequence). The ends lost 5 bases at V and 4 bases at J; junction bases unmatched: 6. In nucleotides, the CDR3 is TGTGCCAGTAGTGCACGACTAGCGGGGGCGTACGAGCAGTACTTC. Protein: CASSARLAGAYEQYF.

With regard to this clone: The junction differs from germline at one of its ends, possibly a read error. The chain recombines TRBV28 with TRBJ2-5; 15 positions agree with TRBD2. Germline values: CDR1 MDHEN, CDR2 SYDVKM. The CDR3 is 13 amino acids. CDR3 DNA sequence: TGTGCCAGCAGGGGGGGACTAGCGGGAGGTATGAACTTC. Translating it yields CASRGGLAGGMNF.

This clone has only a few counts. The J gene is TRBJ2-1, the V gene TRBV6-1; 12 positions match TRBD2. Germline trimming cut 10 bases from V and 9 bases from J; bases unmatched to any gene: 10. Looked up from germline, CDR1 is MNHNS and CDR2 is SASEGT. The CDR3 is 14 residues long. The CDR3 nucleotides read TGTGCCACCAGGGGATTGGGACTAGCGGGTGAGCAGTTCTTC. Encoded protein: CATRGLGLAGEQFF.

This chain joins TRBV9 and TRBJ2-1; 12 bases map to TRBD2. V shed 0 bases, J shed 4 bases, and the junction held 11 bases outside the gene matches. The CDR3 consists of 19 residues. Germline CDR1 SGDLS, CDR2 YYNGEE. The CDR3 sequence: CASSVGITSGGLYYNEQFF. In nucleotides, the CDR3 is TGTGCCAGCAGCGTAGGGATTACTAGCGGGGGGCTGTATTACAATGAGCAGTTCTTC.

The V call is TRBV4-3, the J call TRBJ2-5; D may be TRBD2 (5 bases). The last part of the DNA fits TRBJ2-7 better; the J call may be wrong. This CDR3 comprises 15 residues. CDR1 and CDR2 (germline): LGHNA, YSLEER. The CDR3 loop reads CASSQGPGNSYEQYF. CDR3 DNA: TGCGCCAGCAGCCAAGGACCGGGAAACTCCTACGAGCAGTACTTC.

This clone was counted a few times. The J gene is TRBJ1-1, the V gene TRBV6-1; 9 positions match TRBD1. The CDR3 consists of 15 residues. Germline trimming cut 6 bases from V and 7 bases from J; bases unmatched to any gene: 12. Germline-derived CDR1 and CDR2 are MNHNS and SASEGT. CDR3: CASRGWDRETLEAFF. The CDR3 DNA reads TGTGCCAGCAGGGGATGGGACAGGGAAACCCTTGAAGCTTTCTTT.

This clone appeared a few times. The rearrangement uses TRBV5-1 and TRBJ2-4, with 7 positions matching TRBD1. This CDR3 has 14 amino acids. Trimming took 4 bases from V and 6 from J; bases not matched to a gene: 7. Germline-derived CDR1 and CDR2 are SGHRS and YFSETQ. Here the CDR3 DNA reads TGCGCCAGCAGCGATCCGGGACAGTCAAACATTCAGTACTTC. It codes for CASSDPGQSNIQYF. The full variable domain, with the rest looked up from reference TRBV5-1 and TRBJ2-4, is KAGVTQTPRYLIKTRGQQVTLSCSPISGHRSVSWYQQTPGQGLQFLFEYFSETQRNKGNFPGRFSGRQFSNSRSEMNVSTLELGDSALYLCASSDPGQSNIQYFGAGTRLSVL.